This T cell receptor (beta chain) was sequenced for a study of T cell responses to AZD1222 COVID-19 vaccine. The germline CDR1 and CDR2 sequences are SGHNT and YYREEE (reference sequence). The CDR3 is 13 amino acids. Trimming cost V 2 bases and J 9 bases, with 12 bases left between them. Regarding the study as a whole: At 160-218 and 743-854, vaccine-associated CD4 TCRs were dominant, and they spanned spike.

With respect to this clone: Its matching antigen is unknown.

Profiling relied on immunoSEQ multiplex PCR, and the TCRdb table lists in-frame clones only, not all of them. The sample records about 140,000 clones, over 85% being singletons. The chain combines TRBV5-4 with TRBJ2-1, with D possibly being TRBD2 (6 bases). The receptor was derived from an adult in good health. The sequencing here drew on peripheral blood, taken on day 0 of MenACWY control vaccination. The CDR3 protein is CASSLPPAGEQFF. The CDR3 DNA reads TGTGCCAGCAGCTTACCACCAGCGGGTGAGCAGTTCTTC.